This is a list of T cell receptor beta chains from one sample in a study of blood T cell repertoires in COVID-19. Sequencing was performed with immunoSEQ multiplex PCR; in TCRdb, only in-frame clones are kept and a portion is missing. Among approximately 92,000 clones listed, roughly 80% were seen once. The sequencing sample was made of peripheral blood. The receptor source for this set is a man aged 50 or older with acute or convalescent COVID-19. Both conserved end residues are part of each CDR3. Part of the rows lack a size; the others show once, few, many or a class for expanded clones.

J gene | clone size | V gene | CDR3 protein
TRBJ1-1 | - | TRBV6-5 | CASSLAGTAHTEAFF
TRBJ2-5 | - | TRBV2 | CASSEGLASETQYF
TRBJ1-2 | few | TRBV12-3/TRBV12-4 | CASSDRIYGYTF
TRBJ1-5 | - | TRBV19 | CASSLQGDQPQHF
TRBJ1-1 | few | TRBV19 | CASSIVRVNTEAFF
TRBJ1-3 | - | TRBV5-6 | CASSLDLSGNTIYF
TRBJ2-1 | - | TRBV5-4 | CASSPTSGTITEQFF
TRBJ2-7 | - | TRBV2 | CASIWGGADEQYF
TRBJ2-3 | - | TRBV5-8 | CASSQDTGSDTQYF
TRBJ1-6 | once | TRBV3-1/TRBV3-2 | CASSQDVKPSYNSPLHF
TRBJ2-7 | - | TRBV12-2 | CASRCSGQTYEQYF
TRBJ1-2 | - | TRBV19 | CASSIETGDYGYTF
TRBJ1-1 | - | TRBV6-5 | CASNLRGGTEAFF
TRBJ1-5 | - | TRBV5-1 | CASSLGGEGQPQHF
TRBJ2-1 | - | TRBV6-5 | CASSYDRGGYNEQFF
TRBJ2-3 | few | TRBV6-6 | CASSPGTSRADTQYF
TRBJ1-5 | - | TRBV18 | CASSPPGGGRDQPQHF
TRBJ2-7 | few | TRBV28 | CASSSDGGYEQYF
TRBJ1-3 | once | TRBV9 | CASSVGWGASGNTIYF
TRBJ2-1 | - | TRBV2 | CASSEALAGGYNEQFF
TRBJ2-4 | - | TRBV28 | CASTGQPKNIQYF
TRBJ1-2 | - | TRBV5-1 | CASSTGQGDVYGYTF
TRBJ2-3 | - | TRBV19 | CASSRTSGRPDTQYF
TRBJ2-3 | - | TRBV5-1 | CASSLSSSGSDTQYF
TRBJ2-5 | - | TRBV21-1 | CASSKAGTISEETQYF
TRBJ2-3 | - | TRBV10-3 | CAISEKDRGSTDTQYF
TRBJ2-5 | - | TRBV11-2 | CASTPAGEETQYF
TRBJ2-7 | - | TRBV28 | CASSSWTSGSYEQYF
TRBJ1-2 | - | TRBV19 | CASKLGQGDYGYTF
TRBJ2-7 | few | TRBV5-4 | CASSLGTVAGGSYEQYF
TRBJ2-7 | - | TRBV6-5 | CASTRTGGIYEQYF
TRBJ2-4 | - | TRBV14 | CASSQVNRGINIQYF
TRBJ1-2 | - | TRBV6-5 | CASSADRYGYTF
TRBJ2-3 | - | TRBV5-6 | CASSKDRTTDTQYF
TRBJ2-5 | - | TRBV30 | CAWSLLGGSETQYF
TRBJ2-5 | - | TRBV30 | CAWSGLAGRTQYF
TRBJ1-2 | - | TRBV29-1 | CSVAGTAYGYTF
TRBJ1-5 | - | TRBV15 | CATSRDSGQGQPQHF
TRBJ2-3 | - | TRBV28 | CASSLGLSKPDTQYF
TRBJ2-7 | once | TRBV18 | CASSPLSLQEQYF
TRBJ2-3 | - | TRBV7-3 | CASSFIQDDTQYF
TRBJ2-4 | - | TRBV7-2 | CASSGAGAWHIQYF
TRBJ2-1 | - | TRBV27 | CASTAGVSLSYNEQFF
TRBJ1-4 | - | TRBV10-3 | CAISDQARSSEKLFF
TRBJ2-3 | medium-sized | TRBV5-1 | CASSLGAPKTDTQYF
TRBJ2-7 | - | TRBV6-5 | CASSYSIAQGYEQYF
TRBJ1-2 | - | TRBV27 | CASRFSWDSNYGYTF
TRBJ1-2 | once | TRBV21-1 | CASSSEDRGVNGYTF
TRBJ1-2 | - | TRBV7-2 | CASSSQGGGYGYTF